This paragraph covers one T cell receptor (beta chain) sequence. Its cognate antigen is unknown. 13 Jbeta primers and 60 Vbeta primers were used for the PCR. Sequenced by immunoSEQ multiplex PCR; TCRdb stores in-frame clones only, minus some. The sample lists around 150,000 clones; roughly four fifths were seen once. The data were taken from a study of cytomegalovirus exposure and HLA in healthy donors. Across the whole study: As released early, the data held 85 million to 95 million unique TCRs from HLA-typed donors. Study findings and constraints: What a later analysis showed was that several of the most significant clusters appeared linked to common viral pathogens. Trimming of TCR beta V- and J-genes showed a link, identified in a later analysis, to a missense DCLRE1C variant. The likely explanation for a cluster of highly shared sequence variants was sequencing artifact.

Looked up from germline, CDR1 is SGHNT and CDR2 is YYREEE (reference sequence). The CDR3 extends over 15 amino acids. V was clipped by 4 bases and J by 5 bases, with 19 bases between them. The sequence was obtained from a woman between 50 and 59 years old in good health and CMV-seronegative. The chain has TRBV5-4 and TRBJ2-7; D is unclear. Sample: PBMCs. CDR3 in DNA: TGTGCCAGCAGCCTCCGTTCCGTCTCCCCTAACGAGCAGTACTTC. It yields the protein CASSLRSVSPNEQYF.